Included here is one TCR beta chain sequence, with context. Its antigen is currently not known. No base quality values were provided; no much bigger clone lies one nucleotide off. Between the V and J ends, shortened by 6 bases and 5 bases respectively, the junction contains 13 bases. The CDR3 spans 13 residues, from the cysteine through the phenylalanine. This entry keeps only the CDR3 DNA: 39 bases, framed from base 1. The entry originates in a study of post-analysis software for immune sequencing data (dated by TCRdb to between 2015 and 2017). Concerning the study at large: The recorded disease courses included relapsing-remitting, secondary progressive and progressive-relapsing multiple sclerosis, and some patients had no subtype annotation. The patient repertoires were set against 10 or so previously published healthy control repertoires from donors whose ages ranged from roughly 6 to 26 years. A subset of samples was prepared in parallel using single-end sample barcoding, then pooled and co-amplified after Illumina adapter ligation. Overall study outcomes, separate from this receptor: Strong co-clustering of samples prepared in the same batch was shown by direct clustering with F measure, prompting a batch-effect correction. Four to six TRBV segments, including TRBV5-6, TRBV5-1 and TRBV20-1, were significantly more frequent in patients than controls. The control group was slightly older than the multiple sclerosis patient group. Normalized Chao1 diversity was significantly lower in multiple sclerosis patients than controls, suggesting substantial peripheral T-cell clonal expansion.

To demonstrate the VDJtools post-analysis software, the study profiled TCR beta repertoires from the peripheral blood of about 13 young patients with multiple sclerosis. The patients with multiple sclerosis were children and adolescents between about 6 and 17 years of age. Library preparation employed PCR. Sequencing was carried out with an Illumina HiSeq 2500. To reduce PCR and sequencing biases, unique molecular identifiers were built into the TCR beta cDNA libraries. Approximately 500,000 cDNA molecules were obtained per 1 to 10 million input T cells, so each molecule approximated one T cell. The same protocol used for the earlier healthy control dataset was applied to prepare and sequence the patient libraries. Samples belonging to the same batch were prepared together, multiplexed and sequenced on a shared HiSeq lane. The study's own analysis went as follows. MIGEC was used to process the raw barcoded reads, and molecular identifier groups with only a single read were discarded before consensus assembly and CDR3 extraction. Clonotype tables were post-analysed with VDJtools, and diversity was normalized by down-sampling all datasets to the smallest sample size. To correct batch-related cross-sample contamination, repertoire overlap clustering matched CDR3 amino acid sequences but not nucleotide sequences. Starting from the raw public reads, TCRdb applied fastp trimming at Q25, assembled clones with MiXCR and retained in-frame beta chains. Every entry covers one CDR3 protein and lists the most common genes and DNA from its rows. The V and J calls follow TCRdb's processing rather than the paper's. The sample contains hundreds of thousands of distinct CDR3 sequences, around 40% of them found a single time. Of the sample, over 1.5% falls within the top ten clones.

The sample comprised blood. This TCR was sampled from a girl aged 5-17 years with multiple sclerosis. Recombination connected TRBV12-3 or TRBV12-4 to TRBJ1-2; tentative D gene TRBD1, with 5 bases matching. The CDR3 protein sequence reads: CASRGVSVYGYTF. The DNA sequence is given as TGTGCCAGCAGGGGGGTATCAGTGTATGGCTACACCTTC.